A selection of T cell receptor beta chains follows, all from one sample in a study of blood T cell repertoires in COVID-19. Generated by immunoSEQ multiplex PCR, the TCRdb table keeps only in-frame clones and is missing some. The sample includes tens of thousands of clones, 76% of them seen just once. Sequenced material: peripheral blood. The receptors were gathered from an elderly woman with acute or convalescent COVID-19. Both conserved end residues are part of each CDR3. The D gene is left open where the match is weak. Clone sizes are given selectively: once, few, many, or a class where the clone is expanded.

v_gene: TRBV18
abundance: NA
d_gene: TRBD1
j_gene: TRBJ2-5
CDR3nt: TGTGCCAGCTCCCAGGGACAGTACCAAGAGACCCAGTACTTC
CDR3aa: CASSQGQYQETQYF

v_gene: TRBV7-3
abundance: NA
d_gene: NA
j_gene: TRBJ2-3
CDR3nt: TGTGCCAGCAGCTTTGTAGCGGGCACAGATACGCAGTATTTT
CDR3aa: CASSFVAGTDTQYF

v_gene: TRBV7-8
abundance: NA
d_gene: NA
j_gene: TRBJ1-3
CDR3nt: TGTGCCAGCAGTTCTCGGGGGGAGAGCTCTGGAAACACCATATATTTT
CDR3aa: CASSSRGESSGNTIYF

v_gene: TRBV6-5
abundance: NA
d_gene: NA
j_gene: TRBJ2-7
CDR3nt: TGTGCCAGCAGTTACGAGCGGACTACGGCCTACGAGCAGTACTTC
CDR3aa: CASSYERTTAYEQYF

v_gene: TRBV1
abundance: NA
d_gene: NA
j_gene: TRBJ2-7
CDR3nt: TGCACCAGCACGCCGGGACAGGGGAAGACCTACGAGCAGTACTTC
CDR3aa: CTSTPGQGKTYEQYF

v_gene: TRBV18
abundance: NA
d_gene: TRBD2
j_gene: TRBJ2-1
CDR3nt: TGTGCCAGCTCCCAGACTAGCGGGAGTGGGCATGAGCAGTTCTTC
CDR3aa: CASSQTSGSGHEQFF

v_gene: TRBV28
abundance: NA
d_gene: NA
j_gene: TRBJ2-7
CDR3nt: TGTGCCAGCAGCTCCGACGAGCAGTACTTC
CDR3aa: CASSSDEQYF

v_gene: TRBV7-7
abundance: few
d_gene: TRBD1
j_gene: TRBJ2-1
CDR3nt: TGTGCTAGCAGCTCTGGACAGGGCTCCTACAATGAGCAGTTCTTC
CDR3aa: CASSSGQGSYNEQFF

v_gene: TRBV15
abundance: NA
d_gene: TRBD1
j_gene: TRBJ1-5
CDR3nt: TGTGCCACCAGCAGAGGACAGGGAAGGAATCAGCCCCAGCATTTT
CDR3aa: CATSRGQGRNQPQHF

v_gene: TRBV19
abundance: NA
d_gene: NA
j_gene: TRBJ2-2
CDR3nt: TGTGCCAGTAGGGTAACAGGGTTGAAGAACACCGGGGAGCTGTTTTTT
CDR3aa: CASRVTGLKNTGELFF

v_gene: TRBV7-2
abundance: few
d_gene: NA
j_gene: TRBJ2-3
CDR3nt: TGTGCCAGCAGCTTGGTTAACGAGGAAGATACGCAGTATTTT
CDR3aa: CASSLVNEEDTQYF

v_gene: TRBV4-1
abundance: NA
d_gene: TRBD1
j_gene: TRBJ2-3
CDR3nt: TGCGCCAGCAGCCAAGAGAATTATGGGACAGGTACGCAGTATTTT
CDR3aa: CASSQENYGTGTQYF

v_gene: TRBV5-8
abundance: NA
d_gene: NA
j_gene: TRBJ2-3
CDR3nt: TGTGCCAGCAGCTGGACTATTCTAGGAGATACGCAGTATTTT
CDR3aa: CASSWTILGDTQYF

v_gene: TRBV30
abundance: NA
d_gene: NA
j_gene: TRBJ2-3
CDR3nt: TGTGCCTGGACCCAGGGACTCTCAAGTACAGATACGCAGTATTTT
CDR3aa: CAWTQGLSSTDTQYF

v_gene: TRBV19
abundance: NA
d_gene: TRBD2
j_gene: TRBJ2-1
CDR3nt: TGTGCCAGTAGTACCGCGGCGACTAGCGGGAGGGCCGGTGATGAGCAGTTCTTC
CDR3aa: CASSTAATSGRAGDEQFF

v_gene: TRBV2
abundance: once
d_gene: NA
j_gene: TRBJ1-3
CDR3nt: TGTGCCAGCCTAAGGGGCTTCAGCTCTGGAAACACCATATATTTT
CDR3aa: CASLRGFSSGNTIYF

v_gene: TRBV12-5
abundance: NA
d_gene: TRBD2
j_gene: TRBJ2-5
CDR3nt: TGTGCTAGTGGTCCGGGGACTAGCGGGGAGGGGGAGTACTTC
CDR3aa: CASGPGTSGEGEYF

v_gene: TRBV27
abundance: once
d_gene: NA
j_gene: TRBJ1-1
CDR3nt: TGTGCCAGCAGTAGACAGGTTACGAACACTGAAGCTTTCTTT
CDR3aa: CASSRQVTNTEAFF

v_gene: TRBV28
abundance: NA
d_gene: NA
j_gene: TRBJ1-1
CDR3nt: TGTGCCAGCAGTTTATACGCGGCGGGCACACGGAACACTGAAGCTTTCTTT
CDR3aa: CASSLYAAGTRNTEAFF

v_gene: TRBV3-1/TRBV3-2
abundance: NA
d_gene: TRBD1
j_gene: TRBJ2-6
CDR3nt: TGTGCCAGCACCCGGACAGGCTCTGGGGCCAACGTCCTGACTTTC
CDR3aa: CASTRTGSGANVLTF

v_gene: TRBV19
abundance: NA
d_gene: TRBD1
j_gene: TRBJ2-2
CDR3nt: TGTGCCAGTAGTGTGACAGGGGGCGCGGGCGGGGAGCTGTTTTTT
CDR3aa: CASSVTGGAGGELFF

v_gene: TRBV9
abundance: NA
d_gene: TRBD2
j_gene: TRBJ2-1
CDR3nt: TGTGCCAGCAGCCCTGGGGGGGTAGGGTACAATGAGCAGTTCTTC
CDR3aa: CASSPGGVGYNEQFF

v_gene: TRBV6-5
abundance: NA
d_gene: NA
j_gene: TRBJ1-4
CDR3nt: TGTGCCAGCAGTTACACAGGAATTAATGAAAAACTGTTTTTT
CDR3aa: CASSYTGINEKLFF

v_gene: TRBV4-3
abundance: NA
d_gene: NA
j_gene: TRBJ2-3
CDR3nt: TGCGCCAGCAGCCAAGGTGGGAAAGGGGCAGATACGCAGTATTTT
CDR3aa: CASSQGGKGADTQYF

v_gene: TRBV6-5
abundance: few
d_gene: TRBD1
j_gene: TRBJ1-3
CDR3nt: TGTGCCAGCAGTCGGGACAGTAACTCTGGAAACACCATATATTTT
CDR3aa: CASSRDSNSGNTIYF

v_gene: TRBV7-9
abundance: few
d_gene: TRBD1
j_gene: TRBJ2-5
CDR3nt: TGTGCCAGCAGCATGGACAGGGCGCAAGAGACCCAGTACTTC
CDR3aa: CASSMDRAQETQYF

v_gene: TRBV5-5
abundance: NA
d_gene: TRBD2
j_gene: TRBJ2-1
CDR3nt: TGTGCCAGCAGCTTAGCGGGAAGCCTTGAGCAGTTCTTC
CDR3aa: CASSLAGSLEQFF

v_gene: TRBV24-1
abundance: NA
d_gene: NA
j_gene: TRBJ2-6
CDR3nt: TGTGCCACCAGTTACGGTCTCTCTGGGGCCAACGTCCTGACTTTC
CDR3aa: CATSYGLSGANVLTF

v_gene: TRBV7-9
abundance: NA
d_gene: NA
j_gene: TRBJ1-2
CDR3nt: TGTGCCAGCAGCTTAAGGTGGTCGGAGGATGGCTACACCTTC
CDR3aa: CASSLRWSEDGYTF

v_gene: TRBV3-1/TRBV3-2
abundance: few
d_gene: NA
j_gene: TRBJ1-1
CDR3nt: TGTGCCAGCAGCCCACGGGGAGACCGAGGGGAAGCTTTCTTT
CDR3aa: CASSPRGDRGEAFF

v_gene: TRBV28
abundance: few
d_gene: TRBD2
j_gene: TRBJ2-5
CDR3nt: TGTGCCAGCTTAGGACTAGCGGGGAAGTACCAAGAGACCCAGTACTTC
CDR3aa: CASLGLAGKYQETQYF

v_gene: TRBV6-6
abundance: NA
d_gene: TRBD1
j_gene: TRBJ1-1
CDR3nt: TGTGCCAGCAGTTACCCTGGACAGGGGGGGAACACTGAAGCTTTCTTT
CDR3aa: CASSYPGQGGNTEAFF